This T cell receptor (beta chain) was recovered during a study of early T cells in non-severe SARS-CoV-2 infection. Looking at the study overall: Chains from this unsorted whole-blood bulk RNA could not be paired. Study-wide results and caveats: Anti-spike CD8 specificities were favored by VDJdb matching, whose results missed private and CD4 specificities.

This clonotype was recorded a few times. Its target is unknown. The TCR library protocol was used to attach unique molecular identifiers. These identifiers were attached to individual cDNA molecules. MiXCR, run by TCRdb on the 5' RACE reads, gives a single entry per CDR3 protein. The top ten clones hold around 1.4% of a sample with about 59,000 distinct CDR3 sequences, roughly an eighth of them seen once. The TCR comes from an adult who was a healthcare worker with PCR-confirmed SARS-CoV-2 infection or an uninfected control (not recorded which). The sample consisted of whole blood.

In nucleotides, the CDR3 is TGCGCCAGCAGCCAAGATGGGACAGGGAGGTCCAAAAACATTCAGTACTTC. Residues: CASSQDGTGRSKNIQYF. The V gene is TRBV4-1, the J gene TRBJ2-4, with 9 bases matching TRBD1. After removal of 0 bases from V and 2 bases from J, the junction contained 5 bases not matched to a gene. CDR1 and CDR2 from the germline V gene are MGHRA and YSYEKL. The CDR3 sequence is 17 residues long.